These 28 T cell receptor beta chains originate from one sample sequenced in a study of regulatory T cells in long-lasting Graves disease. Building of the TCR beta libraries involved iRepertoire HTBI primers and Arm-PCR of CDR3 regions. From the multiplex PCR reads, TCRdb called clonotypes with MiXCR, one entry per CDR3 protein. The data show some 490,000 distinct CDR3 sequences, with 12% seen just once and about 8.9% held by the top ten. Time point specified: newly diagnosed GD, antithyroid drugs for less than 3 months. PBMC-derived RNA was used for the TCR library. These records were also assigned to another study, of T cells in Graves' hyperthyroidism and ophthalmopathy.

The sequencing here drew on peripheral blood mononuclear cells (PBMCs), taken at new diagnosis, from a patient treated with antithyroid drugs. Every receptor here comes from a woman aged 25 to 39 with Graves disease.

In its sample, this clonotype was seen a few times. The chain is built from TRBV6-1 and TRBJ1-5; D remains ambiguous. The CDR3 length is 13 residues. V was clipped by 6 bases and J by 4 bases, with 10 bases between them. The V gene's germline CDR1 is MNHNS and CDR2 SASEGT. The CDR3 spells CASRIPGNQPQHF. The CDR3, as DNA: TGTGCCAGCAGGATCCCTGGGAATCAGCCCCAGCATTTT.

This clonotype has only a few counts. DNA of the CDR3: TGTGCCAGCAGCGTAGGGACAGGGGGCCCCTACAATGAGCAGTTCTTC. This codes for CASSVGTGGPYNEQFF. The chain combines TRBV9 with TRBJ2-1; 11 nucleotides agree with TRBD1. With V trimmed by 0 bases and J by 2 bases, 1 base remained unmatched. Germline CDR1 reads SGDLS; CDR2 reads YYNGEE. The CDR3 covers 16 residues.

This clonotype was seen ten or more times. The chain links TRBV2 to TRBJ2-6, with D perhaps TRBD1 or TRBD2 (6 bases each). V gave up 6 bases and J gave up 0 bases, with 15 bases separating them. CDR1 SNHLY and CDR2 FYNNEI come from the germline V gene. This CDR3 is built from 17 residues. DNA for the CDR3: TGTGCCAGCAGCTCGGAGGGGGTTACCTCTGGGGCCAACGTCCTGACTTTC. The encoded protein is CASSSEGVTSGANVLTF.

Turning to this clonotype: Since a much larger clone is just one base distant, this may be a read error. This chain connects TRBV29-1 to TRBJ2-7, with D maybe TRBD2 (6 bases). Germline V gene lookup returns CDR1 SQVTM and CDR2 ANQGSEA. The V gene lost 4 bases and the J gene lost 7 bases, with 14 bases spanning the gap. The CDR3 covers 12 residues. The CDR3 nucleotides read TGCAGCGTTGTGAGCCATCGGGGGGAGCAGTACTTC. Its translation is CSVVSHRGEQYF.

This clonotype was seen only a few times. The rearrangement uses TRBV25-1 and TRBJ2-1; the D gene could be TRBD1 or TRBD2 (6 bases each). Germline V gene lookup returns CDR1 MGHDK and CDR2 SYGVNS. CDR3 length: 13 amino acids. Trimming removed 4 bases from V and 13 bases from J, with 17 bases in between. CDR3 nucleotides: TGTGCCAGCAGTGGACCGACGGGGGACATACAGTTCTTC. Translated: CASSGPTGDIQFF.

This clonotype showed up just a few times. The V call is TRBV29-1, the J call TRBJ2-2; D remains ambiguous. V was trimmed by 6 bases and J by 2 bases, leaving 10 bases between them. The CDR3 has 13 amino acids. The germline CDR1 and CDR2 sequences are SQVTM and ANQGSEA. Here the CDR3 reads CSVHTANTGELFF. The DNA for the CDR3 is TGCAGCGTCCACACGGCAAACACCGGGGAGCTGTTTTTT.

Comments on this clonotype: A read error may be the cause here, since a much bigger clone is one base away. CDR3 sequence: CASSHRTSGAYEQYF. CDR3 DNA sequence: TGCGCCAGCAGCCACCGGACTAGCGGGGCCTACGAGCAGTACTTC. J is TRBJ2-7 and V is TRBV4-1, with 12 bases fitting TRBD2. Trimming cost V 3 bases and J 2 bases; bases outside gene matches: 2. Germline CDR1 and CDR2: MGHRA and YSYEKL. This CDR3 comprises 15 residues.

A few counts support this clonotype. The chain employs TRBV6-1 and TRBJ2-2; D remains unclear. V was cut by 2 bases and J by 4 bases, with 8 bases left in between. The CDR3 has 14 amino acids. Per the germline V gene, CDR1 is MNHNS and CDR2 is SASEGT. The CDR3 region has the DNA TGTGCCAGCAGTGAATCCTTGACCACCGGGGAGCTGTTTTTT. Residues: CASSESLTTGELFF.

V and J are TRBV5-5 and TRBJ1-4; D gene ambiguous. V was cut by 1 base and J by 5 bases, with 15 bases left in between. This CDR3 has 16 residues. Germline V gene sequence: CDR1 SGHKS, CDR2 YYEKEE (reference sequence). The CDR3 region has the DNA TGTGCCAGCAGCTTGTTAGTCGGCCCTCGGAATGAAAAACTGTTTTTT. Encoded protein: CASSLLVGPRNEKLFF. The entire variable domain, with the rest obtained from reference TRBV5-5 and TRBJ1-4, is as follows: DAGVTQSPTHLIKTRGQQVTLRCSPISGHKSVSWYQQVLGQGPQFIFQYYEKEERGRGNFPDRFSARQFPNYSSELNVNALLLGDSALYLCASSLLVGPRNEKLFFGSGTQLSVL.

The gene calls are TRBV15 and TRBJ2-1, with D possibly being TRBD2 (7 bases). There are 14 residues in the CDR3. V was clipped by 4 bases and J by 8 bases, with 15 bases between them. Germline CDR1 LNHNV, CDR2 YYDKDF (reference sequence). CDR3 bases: TGTGCCACCAGCACTAGCGGCCCAGGGGATGAGCAGTTCTTC. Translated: CATSTSGPGDEQFF.

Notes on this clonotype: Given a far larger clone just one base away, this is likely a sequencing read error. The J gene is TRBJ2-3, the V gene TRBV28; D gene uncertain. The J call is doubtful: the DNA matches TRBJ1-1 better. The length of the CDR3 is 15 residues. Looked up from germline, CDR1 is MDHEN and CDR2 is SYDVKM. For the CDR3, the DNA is TGTGCCAGCAGTCCGGGTGGAGGAATGAACACTGAAGCTTTCTTT. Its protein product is CASSPGGGMNTEAFF.

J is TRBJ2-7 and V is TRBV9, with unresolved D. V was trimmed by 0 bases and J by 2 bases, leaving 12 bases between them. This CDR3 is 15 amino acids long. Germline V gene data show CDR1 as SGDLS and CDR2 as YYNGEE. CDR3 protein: CASSVGPAEPYEQYF. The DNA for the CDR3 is TGTGCCAGCAGCGTAGGCCCCGCAGAGCCCTACGAGCAGTACTTC.

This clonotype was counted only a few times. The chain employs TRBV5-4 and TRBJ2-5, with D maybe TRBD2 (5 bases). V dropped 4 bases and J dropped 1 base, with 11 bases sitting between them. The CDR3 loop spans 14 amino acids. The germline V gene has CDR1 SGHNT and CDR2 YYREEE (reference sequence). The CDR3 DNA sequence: TGTGCCAGCAGCGCGGACTGGCTCCAAGAGACCCAGTACTTC. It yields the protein CASSADWLQETQYF.

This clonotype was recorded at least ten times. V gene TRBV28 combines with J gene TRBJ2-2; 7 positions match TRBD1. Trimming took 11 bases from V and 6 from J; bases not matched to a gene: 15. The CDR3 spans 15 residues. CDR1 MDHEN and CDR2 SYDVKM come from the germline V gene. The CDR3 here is CAVTRTGGPSGELFF. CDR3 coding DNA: TGTGCCGTCACCAGGACAGGTGGCCCGTCCGGGGAGCTGTTTTTT.

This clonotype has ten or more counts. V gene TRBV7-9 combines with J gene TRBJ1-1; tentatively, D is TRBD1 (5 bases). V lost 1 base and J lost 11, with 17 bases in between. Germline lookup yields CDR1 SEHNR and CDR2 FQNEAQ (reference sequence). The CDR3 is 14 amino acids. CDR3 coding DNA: TGTGCCAGCAGCTTAGAGAGAGGGGCAGCGGAGGCTTTCTTT. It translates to CASSLERGAAEAFF.

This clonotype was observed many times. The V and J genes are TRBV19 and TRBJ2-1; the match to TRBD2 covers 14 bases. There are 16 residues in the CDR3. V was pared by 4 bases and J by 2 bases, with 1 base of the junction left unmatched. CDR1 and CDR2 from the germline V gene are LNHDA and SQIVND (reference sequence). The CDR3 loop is CASSTTSGRAYNEQFF. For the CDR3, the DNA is TGTGCCAGTAGTACGACTAGCGGGAGGGCCTACAATGAGCAGTTCTTC.

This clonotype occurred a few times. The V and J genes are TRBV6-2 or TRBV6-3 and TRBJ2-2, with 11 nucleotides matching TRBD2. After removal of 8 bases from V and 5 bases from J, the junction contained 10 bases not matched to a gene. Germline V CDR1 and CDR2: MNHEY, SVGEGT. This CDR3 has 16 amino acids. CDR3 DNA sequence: TGTGCCAGCGCCGGGAGACTAGCGGGACATACCGGGGAGCTGTTTTTT. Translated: CASAGRLAGHTGELFF.

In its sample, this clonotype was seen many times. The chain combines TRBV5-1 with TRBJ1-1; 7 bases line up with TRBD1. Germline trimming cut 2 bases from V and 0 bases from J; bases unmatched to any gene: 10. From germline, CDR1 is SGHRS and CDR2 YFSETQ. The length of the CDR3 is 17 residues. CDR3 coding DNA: TGCGCCAGCAGCTTTTCCACAGGGGCGTCCATGAACACTGAAGCTTTCTTT. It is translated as CASSFSTGASMNTEAFF.

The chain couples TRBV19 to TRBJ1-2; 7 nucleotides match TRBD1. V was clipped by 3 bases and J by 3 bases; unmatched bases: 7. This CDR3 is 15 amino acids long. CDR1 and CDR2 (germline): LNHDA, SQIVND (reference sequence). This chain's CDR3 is CASSIATGNYYGYTF. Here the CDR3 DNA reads TGTGCCAGTAGTATCGCGACAGGGAACTACTATGGCTACACCTTC.

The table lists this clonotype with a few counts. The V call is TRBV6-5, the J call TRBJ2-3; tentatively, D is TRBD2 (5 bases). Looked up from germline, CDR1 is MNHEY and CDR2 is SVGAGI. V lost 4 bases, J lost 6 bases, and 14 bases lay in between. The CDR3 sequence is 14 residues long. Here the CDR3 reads CASSSTGIRDTQYF. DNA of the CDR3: TGTGCCAGCAGTTCGACGGGGATTCGGGATACGCAGTATTTT.

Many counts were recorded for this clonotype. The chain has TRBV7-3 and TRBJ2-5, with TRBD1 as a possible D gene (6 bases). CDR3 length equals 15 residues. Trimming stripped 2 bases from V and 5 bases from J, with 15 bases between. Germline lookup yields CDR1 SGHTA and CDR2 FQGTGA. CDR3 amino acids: CASSLGGRLVETQYF. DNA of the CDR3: TGTGCCAGCAGCTTAGGGGGCCGGCTGGTGGAGACCCAGTACTTC.

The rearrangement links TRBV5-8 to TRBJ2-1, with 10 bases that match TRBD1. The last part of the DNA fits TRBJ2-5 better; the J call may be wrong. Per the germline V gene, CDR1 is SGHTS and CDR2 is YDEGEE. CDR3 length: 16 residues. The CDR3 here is CASSRGQGTYEETQYF. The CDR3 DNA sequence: TGTGCCAGCAGCAGGGGACAGGGGACATATGAGGAGACCCAGTACTTC.

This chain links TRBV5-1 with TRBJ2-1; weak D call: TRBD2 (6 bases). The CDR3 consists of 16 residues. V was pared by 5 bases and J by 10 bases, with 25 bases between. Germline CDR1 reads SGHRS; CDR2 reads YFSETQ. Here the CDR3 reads CASRMGGILDSYEQFF. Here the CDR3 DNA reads TGCGCCAGCAGGATGGGGGGAATATTAGACTCCTACGAGCAGTTCTTC.

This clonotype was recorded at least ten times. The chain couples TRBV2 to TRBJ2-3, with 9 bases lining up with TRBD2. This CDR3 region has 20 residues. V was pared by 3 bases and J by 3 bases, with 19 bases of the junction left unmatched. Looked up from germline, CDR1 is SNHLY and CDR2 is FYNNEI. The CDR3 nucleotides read TGTGCCAGCAGTGACACTTCGAATCTAGCGGGAAGCTCGGGAACAGATACGCAGTATTTT. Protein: CASSDTSNLAGSSGTDTQYF.

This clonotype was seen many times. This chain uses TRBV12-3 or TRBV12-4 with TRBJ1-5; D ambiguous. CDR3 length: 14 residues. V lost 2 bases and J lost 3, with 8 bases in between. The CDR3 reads CASSLSGPNQPQHF. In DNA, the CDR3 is TGTGCCAGCAGTTTAAGCGGGCCCAATCAGCCCCAGCATTTT.

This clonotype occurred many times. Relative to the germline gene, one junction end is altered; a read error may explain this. CDR3 sequence (DNA): TGTGCCAGCGGTTATCAGGGTTCCCCTTACGAGCAGTACTTC. Translated, it gives CASGYQGSPYEQYF. The rearrangement joins TRBV6-2 or TRBV6-3 to TRBJ2-7; D is perhaps TRBD1 (5 bases). The CDR3 length is 14 residues. Per germline, CDR1 MNHEY and CDR2 SVGEGT.

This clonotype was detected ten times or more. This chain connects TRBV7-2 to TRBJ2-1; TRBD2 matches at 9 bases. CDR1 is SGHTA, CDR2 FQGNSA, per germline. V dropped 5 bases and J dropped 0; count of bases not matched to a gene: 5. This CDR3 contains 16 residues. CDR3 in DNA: TGTGCCAGCAGCCCTCGTAGCGGGAGCTCCTACAATGAGCAGTTCTTC. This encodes CASSPRSGSSYNEQFF.

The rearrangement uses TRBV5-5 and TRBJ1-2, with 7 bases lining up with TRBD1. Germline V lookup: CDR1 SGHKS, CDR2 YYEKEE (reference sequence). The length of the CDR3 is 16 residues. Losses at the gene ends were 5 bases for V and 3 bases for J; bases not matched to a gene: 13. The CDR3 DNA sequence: TGTGCCAGCAGTCAGATCCCGGGACAGATAGACTATGGCTACACCTTC. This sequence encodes CASSQIPGQIDYGYTF.